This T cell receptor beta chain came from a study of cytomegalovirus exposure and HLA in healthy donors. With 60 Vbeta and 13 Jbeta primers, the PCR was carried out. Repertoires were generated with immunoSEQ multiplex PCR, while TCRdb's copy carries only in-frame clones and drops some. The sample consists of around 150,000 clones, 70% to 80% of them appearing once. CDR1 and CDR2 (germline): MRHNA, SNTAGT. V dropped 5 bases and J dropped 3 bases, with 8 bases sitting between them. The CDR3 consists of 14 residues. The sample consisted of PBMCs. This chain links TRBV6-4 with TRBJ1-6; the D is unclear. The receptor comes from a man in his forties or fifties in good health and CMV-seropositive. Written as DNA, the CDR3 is TGTGCCAGCAGTCAGGCTCTCTATAATTCACCCCTCCACTTT. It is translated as CASSQALYNSPLHF.